This TCR beta chain is from a study of PD-1 blockade in classical Hodgkin lymphoma. This CDR3 spans 15 amino acids. V lost 5 bases and J 3 bases, leaving 15 bases between the germline ends. Germline-derived CDR1 and CDR2 are SGHTA and FQGNSA. Comment on this clone: Its target is not known.

Measured with immunoSEQ multiplex PCR; TCRdb has only the in-frame clones, and not every one. The sample holds 50,000 or so clones, over 60% seen once. There was relapse after autologous stem cell transplantation in every patient, and there was variation in brentuximab vedotin exposure. Study conclusions and caveats: Baseline TCR diversity was reportedly lower in newly diagnosed patients than in healthy donors. It was reported as lower still in relapsed/refractory patients.

Sequenced material: peripheral blood mononuclear cells (PBMCs), taken before the second cycle of nivolumab. This rearrangement joins TRBV7-2 to TRBJ2-3; a possible D gene is TRBD1 (6 bases). This clonotype was sampled from a human donor with classical Hodgkin lymphoma. The CDR3 bases are TGTGCCAGCAGCCAAAAACAGGGCGGGACAGATACGCAGTATTTT. It encodes CASSQKQGGTDTQYF.